Listed here are 18 T cell receptor beta chains from one sample, sequenced in a study of T cells in Graves' hyperthyroidism and ophthalmopathy. Researchers took RNA transcripts and amplified the TCR beta CDR3 regions from them. Carried out on the TCR CDR3, a first-round RT-PCR used the HTBI primer set. TCRdb itself ran the multiplex PCR reads through MiXCR, one entry per CDR3 protein. The table has just under 750,000 distinct CDR3 sequences, approximately 40% seen once. Sequencing was carried out using blood. The receptor set was obtained from a woman aged 40 to 49 with Graves' hyperthyroidism.

There are a few counts of this clonotype. J is TRBJ2-5 and V is TRBV2; TRBD1 agrees at 9 bases. The CDR3 sequence is 14 residues long. Germline CDR1 reads SNHLY; CDR2 reads FYNNEI. V shed 7 bases, J shed 5 bases, and the junction held 8 bases outside the gene matches. Here the CDR3 reads CASTTRDRAETQYF. The CDR3 nucleotides are TGTGCCAGCACCACCCGGGACAGGGCTGAGACCCAGTACTTC.

The chain couples TRBV10-1 to TRBJ1-1; no firm D call. The CDR3 has 13 amino acids. Germline V CDR1 and CDR2: WNHNN, SYGVQD (reference sequence). Trimming shortened V by 3 bases and J by 5 bases, and 10 bases separated the two germline ends. CDR3 coding DNA: TGCGCCAGCAGTGATGGCGGAGGGACTGAAGCTTTCTTT. Encoded protein: CASSDGGGTEAFF.

This clonotype was observed a few times. The chain recombines TRBV12-3 or TRBV12-4 with TRBJ1-5; possibly TRBD1 for D (5 bases). Trimming took 6 bases from V and 11 from J, leaving 20 bases between them. The CDR3 covers 14 residues. CDR3 protein: CASRPGAGSASQHF. The DNA for the CDR3 is TGTGCCAGCAGACCCGGGGCAGGATCGGCGTCCCAGCATTTT.

This sequence joins TRBV6-5 and TRBJ2-5, with D possibly being TRBD1 (6 bases). CDR3 length equals 14 residues. The germline CDR1 and CDR2 sequences are MNHEY and SVGAGI. Trimming pared 0 bases from V and 3 bases from J, leaving 8 bases between. CDR3 sequence reads: CASSYSDRKETQYF. CDR3 nucleotide sequence: TGTGCCAGCAGTTACTCCGACAGGAAAGAGACCCAGTACTTC.

Note on this clonotype: At one boundary the junction diverges from the germline segment, which might be a read error. The chain is built from TRBV10-2 and TRBJ1-1, with a possible D match to TRBD1 (6 bases). Germline V gives CDR1 WSHSY, CDR2 SAAADI. This CDR3 is 14 amino acids long. CDR3 protein: CASRLAGVNTEAFF. Written as DNA, the CDR3 is TGTGCCAGCAGGCTCGCAGGGGTTAACACTGAAGCTTTCTTT.

The chain uses TRBV6-1 and TRBJ2-7; D is perhaps TRBD2 (6 bases). The CDR3 loop spans 14 amino acids. Germline V gene sequence: CDR1 MNHNS, CDR2 SASEGT. V was trimmed by 7 bases and J by 3 bases, leaving 16 bases between them. CDR3 loop: CASMDGGTHYEQYF. The CDR3 DNA reads as TGTGCCAGCATGGACGGAGGGACCCACTACGAGCAGTACTTC.

The chain couples TRBV7-2 to TRBJ1-2, with TRBD1 matching over 11 bases. The CDR3 totals 16 residues. Germline CDR1 SGHTA, CDR2 FQGNSA. J was trimmed by 10 bases and V by 3 bases; bases with no gene match: 13. CDR3 in DNA: TGTGCCAGCAGCTTGGTGGGGACAGGGGGAAAGGCTGACTACACCTTC. Protein sequence: CASSLVGTGGKADYTF.

As for this clonotype: A much larger clone differs from this one at a single base, so this may be a read error. The final CDR3 position lacks the conserved phenylalanine or tryptophan, pointing to a likely read error. V gene TRBV19 combines with J gene TRBJ2-7; D is uncertain. Germline V CDR1 and CDR2: LNHDA, SQIVND (reference sequence). This CDR3 comprises 14 residues. V was pared by 1 base and J by 5 bases, with 12 bases between. DNA of the CDR3: TGTGCCAGTAGTATAGCTTTCGACGGTAACGAGCAGTACTCC. Amino acids: CASSIAFDGNEQYS.

This clonotype was seen repeatedly, ten times or more. This chain uses TRBV2 with TRBJ1-1; the match to TRBD1 covers 7 bases. The length of the CDR3 is 15 residues. Germline-derived CDR1 and CDR2 are SNHLY and FYNNEI. Losses at the gene ends were 1 base for V and 1 base for J; bases not matched to a gene: 3. The DNA for the CDR3 is TGTGCCAGCAGTGAAGTCTCAGGGGGGAACACTGAAGCTTTCTTT. It yields the protein CASSEVSGGNTEAFF.

There are many counts of this clonotype. The CDR3 DNA follows: TGCAGCGGTGGAGGAAAGAACACTGAAGCTTTCTTT. Encoded protein: CSGGGKNTEAFF. This chain connects TRBV29-1 to TRBJ1-1; D is unclear. From germline, CDR1 is SQVTM and CDR2 ANQGSEA. Trimming removed 7 bases from V and 1 base from J, with 10 bases in between. The CDR3 covers 12 residues.

The gene calls are TRBV2 and TRBJ1-2; D may be TRBD1 (5 bases). This CDR3 comprises 11 residues. Trimming took off 3 bases at V and 8 bases at J, with 7 bases between the two ends. Germline-derived CDR1 and CDR2 are SNHLY and FYNNEI. For the CDR3, the DNA is TGTGCCAGCAGTGACAGGGAAGGCTACACCTTC. Protein product: CASSDREGYTF.

This clonotype was recorded only once. One base away lies a much larger clone, so this may be a sequencing read error. The chain carries TRBV4-1 and TRBJ1-5, with TRBD1 matching over 9 bases. The CDR3 covers 14 residues. Germline values: CDR1 MGHRA, CDR2 YSYEKL. V was pared by 2 bases and J by 5 bases, with 1 base of the junction left unmatched. The CDR3 bases are TGCGCCAGCAGCCAAAGGACAGGGGATCAGCCCCAGCATTTT. Translating it yields CASSQRTGDQPQHF.

This clonotype was seen repeatedly, ten times or more. This sequence joins TRBV19 and TRBJ1-2; 7 bases are a match to TRBD1. Trimming took 3 bases from V and 5 from J; bases not matched to a gene: 3. The CDR3 sequence is 13 residues long. Per the germline V gene, CDR1 is LNHDA and CDR2 is SQIVND (reference sequence). The CDR3 sequence is CASSILTGYGYTF. The CDR3 DNA follows: TGTGCCAGTAGTATCCTGACAGGGTATGGCTACACCTTC.

Ten or more counts support this clonotype. The rearrangement links TRBV13 to TRBJ1-1; TRBD1 is a possible D gene (5 bases). Germline loops: CDR1 PRHDT, CDR2 FYEKMQ (reference sequence). This CDR3 comprises 15 residues. V was pared by 2 bases and J by 4 bases, with 14 bases between. The chain's CDR3 is CASSLMRGYGTEAFF. CDR3 bases: TGTGCCAGCAGCTTAATGAGGGGATACGGCACTGAAGCTTTCTTT.

In this sample, this clonotype turned up many times. V and J are TRBV5-8 and TRBJ1-2; D possibly corresponds to TRBD1 (5 bases). The germline gives CDR1 SGHTS, CDR2 YDEGEE. The CDR3 length is 14 residues. The germline V and J ends were trimmed by 7 bases and 8 bases, with 21 bases remaining between them. The CDR3 region has the DNA TGTGCCAGCGCCCTCGGCGAGGGGCTAGTGGGCTACACCTTC. This codes for CASALGEGLVGYTF.

Ten or more counts support this clonotype. The chain is built from TRBV2 and TRBJ2-7; tentatively, D is TRBD1 (6 bases). The CDR3 runs 12 residues. With 5 bases removed from V and 3 bases from J, the gap between germline ends came to 8 bases. The V gene's germline CDR1 is SNHLY and CDR2 FYNNEI. As DNA, the CDR3 is TGTGCCAGCAGTCGGGACAACTACGAGCAGTACTTC. Translation gives CASSRDNYEQYF.

This clonotype came up many times. The chain's CDR3 is CSVESGTLSYEQYF. In nucleotides, the CDR3 is TGCAGCGTTGAAAGCGGGACACTATCCTACGAGCAGTACTTC. The chain has TRBV29-1 and TRBJ2-7, with D possibly TRBD2 on 7 matching bases. There are 14 residues in the CDR3. With 2 bases removed from V and 1 base from J, the gap between germline ends came to 12 bases. Per the germline V gene, CDR1 is SQVTM and CDR2 is ANQGSEA.

The chain couples TRBV9 to TRBJ2-6, with 7 bases that match TRBD1. Germline CDR1 and CDR2: SGDLS and YYNGEE. This CDR3 region has 19 residues. The trim removed 4 bases at V and 2 bases at J, leaving 15 bases unmatched. CDR3 DNA sequence: TGTGCCAGCAGCACCCAACAGGGGTTAACTCTCACTGGGGCCAACGTCCTGACTTTC. Protein product: CASSTQQGLTLTGANVLTF. Drawing the rest from reference TRBV9 and TRBJ2-6, the complete variable domain is DSGVTQTPKHLITATGQRVTLRCSPRSGDLSVYWYQQSLDQGLQFLIQYYNGEERAKGNILERFSAQQFPDLHSELNLSSLELGDSALYFCASSTQQGLTLTGANVLTFGAGSRLTVL.